Listed below are T cell receptor beta chains from one sample, sequenced in a study of cytomegalovirus exposure and HLA in healthy donors. The protocol was immunoSEQ multiplex PCR, while the TCRdb copy is restricted to in-frame clones and leaves out a portion. The sample has around 130,000 clones, almost 85% seen once. Material for sequencing was PBMCs. The origin of the receptors is a boy between 2 and 15 years old in good health and CMV-seronegative. The CDR3 runs from the conserved cysteine through the conserved F or W. The order of the fields is clone size, D gene, J gene, V gene, CDR3 DNA, CDR3 protein. The D gene is left open where the match is weak. Not every row has a clone size; where given, it reads once, few, many or a size class.

- TRBD1 TRBJ2-3 TRBV6-4 TGTGCCAGCAGTGTCGGGACAGGGGCCACAGATACGCAGTATTTT CASSVGTGATDTQYF
- - TRBJ1-4 TRBV6-5 TGTGCCAGCAGCAACGCGAGGGCTGGGGAAAAACTGTTTTTT CASSNARAGEKLFF
- - TRBJ1-3 TRBV7-9 TGTGCCAGCAGCTTAGCGCTGCGGATCGGAAACACCATATATTTT CASSLALRIGNTIYF
- TRBD1 TRBJ2-5 TRBV7-2 TGTGCCAGCAGCCCGCACAGGGGAAAGGAGACCCAGTACTTC CASSPHRGKETQYF
- TRBD1 TRBJ2-3 TRBV6-4 TGTGCCAGCAGTGACACAGGGGGCGCGGGCACAGATACGCAGTATTTT CASSDTGGAGTDTQYF
- - TRBJ1-2 TRBV19 TGTGCATCAGAGAAGGAGTACTATGGCTACACCTTC CASEKEYYGYTF
few TRBD2 TRBJ2-1 TRBV6-1 TGTGCCAGCAGTGAATCGGTAGCGGGAGGGAATGAGCAGTTCTTC CASSESVAGGNEQFF
- - TRBJ1-2 TRBV27 TGTGCCAGCAGTTACGCTCGAGGCACCTCATATGGCTACACCTTC CASSYARGTSYGYTF
- - TRBJ2-5 TRBV7-2 TGTGCCAGCAGCTTTCGGGGGTTACCCCGAGAGACCCAGTACTTC CASSFRGLPRETQYF
- - TRBJ2-5 TRBV20-1 TGCAGCGGTACCACTAAAGAGACCCAGTACTTC CSGTTKETQYF
- TRBD1 TRBJ1-5 TRBV19 TGTGCCAGTAGTAAAGGGACAGGAGGCAATCAGCCCCAGCATTTT CASSKGTGGNQPQHF
- - TRBJ2-7 TRBV19 TGTGCCAGTAGTGGTGGGCCATCAAAGGCCTACGAGCAGTACTTC CASSGGPSKAYEQYF
- TRBD1 TRBJ1-1 TRBV6-1 TGTGCCAGCAGCTGGGACAGAAAGAACACTGAAGCTTTCTTT CASSWDRKNTEAFF
- TRBD2 TRBJ2-3 TRBV30 TGTGCATGGAGCCATCCGGGGCGGGGGGACGCAGATACGCAGTATTTT CAWSHPGRGDADTQYF
- - TRBJ1-5 TRBV4-1 TGCGCCAGCAGCCAACCCTGGGGGGATCAGCCCCAGCATTTT CASSQPWGDQPQHF
- - TRBJ1-6 TRBV6-1 TGTGCCAGCAGTGAAAACGCAGGGGCCGTATCTGGTCCCCTCCACTTT CASSENAGAVSGPLHF
- - TRBJ1-1 TRBV7-9 TGTTCCAGCAACCCCCTACCCGATGAAGCTTTCTTT CSSNPLPDEAFF
- TRBD2 TRBJ2-3 TRBV7-9 TGTGCCAGCAGCTTAGCACCCCCCCCGACTAGCGGGGCCACAGATACGCAGTATTTT CASSLAPPPTSGATDTQYF
once TRBD1 TRBJ1-1 TRBV5-1 TGCGCCAGCACCAGACAGGGGGCAGGGACTGAAGCTTTCTTT CASTRQGAGTEAFF
- - TRBJ1-2 TRBV18 TGTGCCAGCTCACCATATAATACGAGAGTGAGGGGCTACACCTTC CASSPYNTRVRGYTF
- - TRBJ1-1 TRBV15 TGTGCCACCAGCAGAGAGGGGGGGGGCACAGCGAACACTGAAGCTTTCTTT CATSREGGGTANTEAFF
- TRBD2 TRBJ2-5 TRBV6-1 TGTGCCAGCAGTGTTTCAGCGGGGGGGGGAGAGACCCAGTACTTC CASSVSAGGGETQYF
- TRBD2 TRBJ2-7 TRBV7-9 TGTGCCAGCAGCTTAGAACTCCTCGGCGGGGGGAGCTCCTACGAGCAGTACTTC CASSLELLGGGSSYEQYF
- - TRBJ1-5 TRBV9 TGTGCCAGCAGCGTAGATGGGGGGAAGCAGCCCCAGCATTTT CASSVDGGKQPQHF
few - TRBJ1-4 TRBV9 TGTGCCAGCAGGAGAGGGACATGGGTTGAAAAACTGTTTTTT CASRRGTWVEKLFF
- - TRBJ2-3 TRBV6-6 TGTGCCAGCAGTTACATTCGACAGGCAACAGATACGCAGTATTTT CASSYIRQATDTQYF
few - TRBJ1-1 TRBV6-8 TGTGCCAGCAGCCCCACCCGGGACACACCGAACACTGAAGCTTTCTTT CASSPTRDTPNTEAFF
- TRBD1 TRBJ2-1 TRBV7-6 TGTGCCAGCAGCCCCGGGACAGGGTTTGGGAATGAGCAGTTCTTC CASSPGTGFGNEQFF
- - TRBJ1-2 TRBV21-1 TGTGCCAGCAGCAAAGATCGGTGGTATGGCTACACCTTC CASSKDRWYGYTF
- - TRBJ1-4 TRBV28 TGTGCCAGCAGTAGGGGGGGGCAGGAAAAACTGTTTTTT CASSRGGQEKLFF
- - TRBJ2-2 TRBV9 TGTGCCAGCAGCGTATTAGATCGAAACACCGGGGAGCTGTTTTTT CASSVLDRNTGELFF
- - TRBJ2-4 TRBV7-2 TGTGCCAGCAGCTTATACGGCGGGGACGGGGCCAAAAACATTCAGTACTTC CASSLYGGDGAKNIQYF
- - TRBJ1-2 TRBV29-1 TGCAGCGTTGAAGGGGGAGGTGGCTACACCTTC CSVEGGGGYTF
once - TRBJ2-1 TRBV29-1 TGCAGCGTTGAAGATCGGGTAGTTAGCTATGAGCAGTTCTTC CSVEDRVVSYEQFF
once - TRBJ1-1 TRBV7-8 TGTGCCAGCAGCTACGAGGGTGCGGCTTTCTTT CASSYEGAAFF
- - TRBJ1-5 TRBV19 TGTGCCAGTAGTATTTTGGTGGGGGGGGGTCAGCCCCAGCATTTT CASSILVGGGQPQHF
- TRBD1 TRBJ1-2 TRBV19 TGTGCCAGCGTACGTTCAACAGGGGGCCTCCTTAACTATGGCTACACCTTC CASVRSTGGLLNYGYTF
- TRBD2 TRBJ2-5 TRBV5-1 TGCGCCAGCAGCCTCGGGAGCGGGGGCAACCAAGAGACCCAGTACTTC CASSLGSGGNQETQYF
- TRBD1 TRBJ1-2 TRBV28 TGTGCCAGCAGATCCAGGGGGCTGGATGGCTACACCTTC CASRSRGLDGYTF
- - TRBJ2-1 TRBV21-1 TGTGCCAGCGCCCGGAGGGTAAACAATGAGCAGTTCTTC CASARRVNNEQFF
- - TRBJ1-1 TRBV7-9 TGTGCCAGCAGCTTAATTCAGGGATCCCCTGAAGCTTTCTTT CASSLIQGSPEAFF
- TRBD1 TRBJ1-1 TRBV30 TGTGCCTGGTCGGCACAGGGGGACACTGAAGCTTTCTTT CAWSAQGDTEAFF
few TRBD1 TRBJ1-1 TRBV29-1 TGCAGCGTACTCGGACAGGGGTTCACTGAAGCTTTCTTT CSVLGQGFTEAFF
few TRBD1 TRBJ1-1 TRBV19 TGTGCCAGTATTGAGGACAGGGGATTGGTGAACACTGAAGCTTTCTTT CASIEDRGLVNTEAFF
- TRBD2 TRBJ2-3 TRBV9 TGTGCCAGCAGCTTCGGGACTAGCGGAACAGATACGCAGTATTTT CASSFGTSGTDTQYF
few TRBD1 TRBJ1-2 TRBV9 TGTGCCAGCAGCGTAGGAGAGGGGGCCTATGGCTACACCTTC CASSVGEGAYGYTF
- - TRBJ1-1 TRBV5-1 TGCGCCAGCAGCTCTCAGGGCCACACTGAAGCTTTCTTT CASSSQGHTEAFF
- TRBD2 TRBJ2-7 TRBV11-2 TGTGCCAGCAGCGGGACTAGCGGGGGTTACGAGCAGTACTTC CASSGTSGGYEQYF
- TRBD2 TRBJ2-5 TRBV7-2 TGTGCCAGCAGCGCCGGGGGGGCCGGGGCCCAGTACTTC CASSAGGAGAQYF
- - TRBJ1-1 TRBV6-6 TGTGCCAGCAGTTATCAGGAGGGAAACACTGAAGCTTTCTTT CASSYQEGNTEAFF
- - TRBJ2-3 TRBV9 TGTGCCAGCAGCATTCCGGGCGGTAGCGCCCGCACAGATACGCAGTATTTT CASSIPGGSARTDTQYF
- TRBD1 TRBJ1-1 TRBV9 TGTGCCAGCAGCGTAGGGACAGGGGTGGCCACTGAAGCTTTCTTT CASSVGTGVATEAFF
few - TRBJ1-5 TRBV7-6 TGTGCCAGCAGCCGTAGTCCCAATCAGCCCCAGCATTTT CASSRSPNQPQHF
- - TRBJ1-1 TRBV7-3 TGTGCCAGCAGCCTTAACTTGAACAGTGAAGCTTTCTTT CASSLNLNSEAFF